This TCR beta chain was sequenced during a study of T cell changes during pregnancy in multiple sclerosis. This CDR3 region has 15 residues. Between the trimmed V and J ends, which lost 1 base and 3 bases, there was a span of 12 bases. CDR1 is MDHEN, CDR2 SYDVKM, per germline. Assay: immunoSEQ multiplex PCR; the TCRdb copy retains only in-frame clones and omits some. Among about 31,000 clones listed, 75% to 95% were seen once. This receptor was obtained from a female donor with multiple sclerosis, enrolled in a pregnancy study. The chain carries TRBV28 and TRBJ1-1; D is possibly TRBD1 (6 bases). The source material was CD8+ T cells from peripheral blood mononuclear cells, sampled in the second trimester of pregnancy. The CDR3 DNA reads as TGTGCCAGCAGTTTATTGCAGGGGACCCACACTGAAGCTTTCTTT. Its translation is CASSLLQGTHTEAFF.